Presented here are 17 T cell receptor beta chains from one specimen sequenced in a study of tumor and adjacent non-tumor tissue in lung cancer. RNA was extracted from bulk tissue without any cell sorting. The library came from three nested PCR rounds adapted from ARM-PCR protocols. MiXCR, applied by TCRdb to the multiplex PCR reads, yields one record per CDR3 protein. The data hold about 93,000 distinct CDR3 sequences, with approximately 65% observed a single time. Sequencing was done on a sample of lung tumor tissue. Receptors originate from a man in his sixties with non-small cell lung cancer.

As to this clonotype: Germline and junction disagree at one end, which may indicate a read error. The gene calls are TRBV4-1 and TRBJ1-1; D is unresolved. Germline V CDR1 and CDR2: MGHRA, YSYEKL. The length of the CDR3 is 16 residues. The CDR3 region is CASSRSAPGSSTEVFF. DNA of the CDR3: TGCGCCAGCAGCCGATCGGCTCCGGGTTCGAGCACTGAAGTTTTCTTT.

The sample holds one count of this clonotype. An end of the junction differs from the germline gene, which may be a read error. The chain couples TRBV10-2 to TRBJ2-7; D remains ambiguous. Germline CDR1 reads WSHSY; CDR2 reads SAAADI. This CDR3 spans 12 amino acids. CDR3 sequence: CATSDGLGRQYF. The CDR3, as DNA: TGCGCCACCAGTGATGGGTTAGGGCGTCAGTACTTC.

The chain carries TRBV29-1 and TRBJ2-2; weak D call: TRBD2 (6 bases). V gave up 7 bases and J gave up 10 bases, with 28 bases separating them. There are 16 residues in the CDR3. CDR1 SQVTM and CDR2 ANQGSEA come from the germline V gene. CDR3 in amino acids: CSALRRGRESPLELFF. The CDR3 DNA follows: TGCAGCGCTCTAAGACGAGGCCGGGAGAGTCCTTTGGAGCTGTTTTTT.

This clonotype occurred many times. This CDR3 is CASSLITGTDTQYF. CDR3 sequence (DNA): TGTGCCAGCAGCTTGATAACAGGCACAGATACGCAGTATTTT. The genes are TRBV5-6 and TRBJ2-3; D gene unclear. The CDR3 length is 14 residues. Germline V gene data show CDR1 as SGHDT and CDR2 as YYEEEE. The V gene lost 1 base and the J gene lost 1 base, with 7 bases spanning the gap.

As regards this clonotype: Since the CDR3 does not end with the conserved phenylalanine or tryptophan, this likely comes from a read error. This rearrangement joins TRBV5-8 to TRBJ2-3; possible D gene TRBD1, 6 bases. Between the trimmed V and J ends, which lost 5 bases and 4 bases, there was a span of 17 bases. Germline CDR1 is SGHTS and CDR2 is YDEGEE. The CDR3 consists of 15 residues. The CDR3 sequence is CASSLPTGYPDTQYL. CDR3 in DNA: TGTGCCAGCAGTTTGCCCACAGGGTACCCAGATACGCAGTATCTT.

Worth noting for this clonotype: The junction does not match germline at one end; this may be a read error. V is TRBV12-3 or TRBV12-4 and J is TRBJ1-2; TRBD1 matches at 7 bases. This CDR3 comprises 12 residues. The CDR3 loop reads CGSSRDSYVYTF. Here the CDR3 DNA reads TGTGGCAGCAGCAGGGACAGCTATGTCTACACCTTC.

V usage is TRBV6-5 and J usage is TRBJ1-5; D uncertain. The germline V gene has CDR1 MNHEY and CDR2 SVGAGI. The CDR3 spans 13 residues. Trimming shortened V by 7 bases and J by 0 bases, and 7 bases separated the two germline ends. For the CDR3, the DNA is TGTGCCAGCAATGGAGGTAGCAATCAGCCCCAGCATTTT. This translates into CASNGGSNQPQHF.

For this clonotype: The conserved closing phenylalanine or tryptophan is absent in this CDR3, likely reflecting a read error. The gene calls are TRBV13 and TRBJ2-2; D unresolved. The CDR3 is 13 residues long. CDR1 and CDR2 from the germline V gene are PRHDT and FYEKMQ (reference sequence). This chain's CDR3 is CVSSLKVTGELFL. CDR3 bases: TGTGTCAGCAGCTTAAAGGTCACCGGGGAGCTGTTTCTT.

This clonotype was counted only a few times. One end of the junction varies from germline; a read error may be responsible. The chain joins TRBV14 to TRBJ2-1, with TRBD1 matching 10 bases. The germline V gene encodes CDR1 SGHDN and CDR2 FVKESK. The CDR3 consists of 15 residues. The CDR3 DNA reads TGTGTCAGCAGCCAGGGACAGGGGTTAATCAATGAGCAGTTCTTC. This sequence encodes CVSSQGQGLINEQFF.

A remark on this clonotype: A read error may account for a junction end that differs from germline. The chain joins TRBV6-5 to TRBJ2-2; 7 bases align to TRBD2. CDR1 is MNHEY and CDR2 is SVGAGI in the germline V gene. The CDR3 contains 16 residues. CDR3: CASSYKGRANTEELFF. CDR3 nucleotide sequence: TGTGCCAGCAGTTATAAGGGGAGGGCGAACACCGAGGAGCTGTTTTTT.

This clonotype was detected once. No conserved phenylalanine or tryptophan is present at the end of the CDR3, so a read error is the likely explanation. The chain carries TRBV14 and TRBJ2-3; 9 bases line up with TRBD1. Germline CDR1 and CDR2: SGHDN and FVKESK. The CDR3 sequence is 18 residues long. The CDR3 loop reads CASSRGQGTLPSIDTQYC. CDR3 DNA sequence: TGTGCCAGCAGCCGCGGACAGGGGACTCTACCTAGCATAGATACGCAGTATTGT.

Regarding this clonotype: It may be a read error: a sequence one base away is much more abundant. This sequence joins TRBV5-8 and TRBJ2-1, with D hard to call. Germline values: CDR1 SGHTS, CDR2 YDEGEE. CDR3 length: 15 amino acids. The V end was cut by 0 bases, the J end by 8 bases, with 15 bases between. The CDR3 loop is CASSLGTYEYDEQFF. The CDR3 region has the DNA TGTGCCAGCAGCTTGGGCACATACGAGTACGATGAGCAGTTCTTC.

As regards this clonotype: A much larger clone differs by one base, so this may be a read error. As the CDR3 is not closed by the conserved phenylalanine or tryptophan, this likely results from a read error. The chain is built from TRBV30 and TRBJ1-1; D is ambiguous. The CDR3 spans 12 residues. The germline V gene has CDR1 GTSNPN and CDR2 SVGIG (reference sequence). V dropped 0 bases and J dropped 6 bases, with 8 bases sitting between them. This CDR3 is CAWSVGYPEAFS. In DNA form, the CDR3 reads TGTGCCTGGAGTGTAGGATATCCTGAAGCTTTCTCT.

The V call is TRBV28, the J call TRBJ2-1, with TRBD2 matching over 9 bases. Trimming cost V 6 bases and J 7 bases; bases outside gene matches: 13. This CDR3 region has 16 residues. Germline V gene lookup returns CDR1 MDHEN and CDR2 SYDVKM. CDR3 coding DNA: TGTGCCAGCAGCGACCAGGGACTAGCAGGAGTAAATGAGCAGTTCTTC. Its translation: CASSDQGLAGVNEQFF.

With respect to this clonotype: Mismatch with germline at one junction end may stem from a read error. The V call is TRBV7-9, the J call TRBJ2-5; D is undetermined. The CDR3 spans 16 residues. Germline assignment: CDR1 SEHNR and CDR2 FQNEAQ (reference sequence). CDR3 sequence (DNA): TGTGCCAGCAGCTTAGGTGGTATTTCGTACCAAGAGTCCCCGTGCTTC. It specifies CASSLGGISYQESPCF.

This clonotype was picked up many times. The chain is built from TRBV30 and TRBJ2-5; either TRBD1 or TRBD2 may supply D (6 bases each). Trimming cost V 8 bases and J 5 bases, with 12 bases left between them. The CDR3 length is 11 residues. Germline V CDR1 and CDR2: GTSNPN, SVGIG (reference sequence). The CDR3 protein is CAITGRETQYF. CDR3 nucleotides: TGTGCCATTACAGGGAGGGAGACCCAGTACTTC.

In the case of this clonotype: Possible read error: a much larger clone is one base away. The chain employs TRBV6-2 or TRBV6-3 and TRBJ2-1; D not certain. This CDR3 has 17 amino acids. With 2 bases removed from V and 0 bases from J, the gap between germline ends came to 14 bases. Germline-derived CDR1 and CDR2 are MNHEY and SVGEGT. The CDR3 loop is CASSYLLGGNSYNEQFF. The CDR3 nucleotides are TGTGCCAGCAGTTACCTCCTCGGTGGGAACTCCTACAATGAGCAGTTCTTC.